This T cell receptor (beta chain) was found in a study of human T cells and chemical hapten exposure. Across the whole study: Sensitization applied 2% DPC to roughly 2 cm by roughly 2 cm of upper inner arm skin.

Each CDR3 protein gets one entry after TCRdb re-called the RACE reads with MiXCR. In the table there are roughly 180,000 distinct CDR3 sequences, around 20% of which are singletons. Stated time point: patch test 1, 2 weeks after DPC sensitization. Treatment: therapeutic diphenylcyclopropenone sensitization with weekly scalp DPC. The total RNA was obtained from whole blood that was not fractionated. The CDR3 contains 16 residues. CDR1 is ENHRY and CDR2 is SYGVKD in the germline V gene. V was trimmed by 3 bases and J by 0 bases, leaving 14 bases between them. Here the sequenced sample was whole blood, taken in connection with sensitization to the hapten diphenylcyclopropenone (DPC). This clonotype was obtained from a woman aged 50 to 60 with alopecia areata. Some clones in this sample may be carry-over from other donors' samples. The chain couples TRBV10-3 to TRBJ1-1; TRBD1 might be the D (5 bases). CDR3 sequence: CAISDTGRGVNTEAFF. DNA of the CDR3: TGTGCCATCAGTGATACAGGTCGGGGAGTGAACACTGAAGCTTTCTTT.